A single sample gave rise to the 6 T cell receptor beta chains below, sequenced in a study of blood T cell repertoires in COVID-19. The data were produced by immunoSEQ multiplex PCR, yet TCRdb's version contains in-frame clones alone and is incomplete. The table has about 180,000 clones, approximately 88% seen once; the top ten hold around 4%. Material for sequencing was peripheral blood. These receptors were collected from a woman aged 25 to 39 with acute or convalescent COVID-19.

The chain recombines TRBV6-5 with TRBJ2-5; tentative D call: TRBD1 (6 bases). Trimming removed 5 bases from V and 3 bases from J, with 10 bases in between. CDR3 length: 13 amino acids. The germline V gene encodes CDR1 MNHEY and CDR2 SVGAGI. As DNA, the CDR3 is TGTGCCAGCAGTCCCACAGGGAAAGAGACCCAGTACTTC. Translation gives CASSPTGKETQYF.

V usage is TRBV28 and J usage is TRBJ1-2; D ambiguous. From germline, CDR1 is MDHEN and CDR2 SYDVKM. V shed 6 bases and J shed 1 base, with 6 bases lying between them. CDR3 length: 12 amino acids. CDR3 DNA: TGTGCCAGCAGGGAGTATAACTATGGCTACACCTTC. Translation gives CASREYNYGYTF.

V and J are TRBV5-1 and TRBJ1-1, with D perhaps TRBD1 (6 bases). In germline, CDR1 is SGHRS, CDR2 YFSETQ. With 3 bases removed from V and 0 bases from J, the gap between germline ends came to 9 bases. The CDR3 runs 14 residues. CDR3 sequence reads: CASSSTGLNTEAFF. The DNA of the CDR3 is TGCGCCAGCAGCTCGACAGGTTTGAACACTGAAGCTTTCTTT. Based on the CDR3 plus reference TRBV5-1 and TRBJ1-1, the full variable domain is KAGVTQTPRYLIKTRGQQVTLSCSPISGHRSVSWYQQTPGQGLQFLFEYFSETQRNKGNFPGRFSGRQFSNSRSEMNVSTLELGDSALYLCASSSTGLNTEAFFGQGTRLTVV.

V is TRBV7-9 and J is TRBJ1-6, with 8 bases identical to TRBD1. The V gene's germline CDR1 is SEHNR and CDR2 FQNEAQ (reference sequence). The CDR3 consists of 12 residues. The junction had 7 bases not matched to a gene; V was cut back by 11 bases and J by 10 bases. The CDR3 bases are TGTGCCGGCGGACAGGGCCCGTCACCCCTCCACTTT. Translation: CAGGQGPSPLHF.

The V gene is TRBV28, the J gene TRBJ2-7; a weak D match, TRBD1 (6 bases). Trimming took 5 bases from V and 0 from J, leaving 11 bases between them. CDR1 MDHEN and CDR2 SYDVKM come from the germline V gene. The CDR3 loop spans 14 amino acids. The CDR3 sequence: CASSQTGRSYEQYF. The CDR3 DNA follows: TGTGCCAGCAGTCAAACAGGGCGCTCCTACGAGCAGTACTTC.

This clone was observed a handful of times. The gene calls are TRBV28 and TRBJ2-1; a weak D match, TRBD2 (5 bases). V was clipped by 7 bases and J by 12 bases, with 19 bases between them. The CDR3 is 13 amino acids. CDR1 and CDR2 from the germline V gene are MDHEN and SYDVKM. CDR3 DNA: TGTGCCAGCACCCCCGGCCACCGGGATCGGCAGTTCTTC. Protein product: CASTPGHRDRQFF.